The present TCR beta chain was sequenced within a study of cytomegalovirus exposure and HLA in healthy donors. Study-wide results and caveats: Judged likely to be a sequencing artifact was a cluster of highly shared sequence variants. In a later analysis, HLA-associated TCR beta chains were more clonally expanded than equally common others.

Germline V gene lookup returns CDR1 LNHNV and CDR2 YYDKDF (reference sequence). CDR3 length: 16 residues. Trimming cost V 0 bases and J 2 bases, with 11 bases left between them. A note on this clone: Its specificity is unknown.

60 Vbeta and 13 Jbeta primers were used in PCR. Libraries were prepared by immunoSEQ multiplex PCR; TCRdb keeps only in-frame clonotypes and omits some of them. The table includes 110,000 or so clones, 81% detected once. The chain uses TRBV15 and TRBJ1-5; D remains ambiguous. This TCR came from a woman aged 25 to 39 in good health and CMV-seronegative. Sequencing used PBMCs. The CDR3 spells CATSRDREVRNQPQHF. The CDR3 coding sequence is TGTGCCACCAGCAGAGATCGAGAAGTTCGCAATCAGCCCCAGCATTTT.